This TCR beta chain was found in a study of T cells in Graves' hyperthyroidism and ophthalmopathy (dated by TCRdb to about 2019). For context, the study as a whole: Peripheral blood samples were taken at the time of initial diagnosis, prior to any treatment. TCR V-J signatures able to tell the groups apart were searched for in a discovery cohort of approximately 95 patients, of whom approximately 40 had Graves' ophthalmopathy and roughly 59 had stable Graves' hyperthyroidism. Prospective prediction of ophthalmopathy was tested in an independent validation cohort consisting of roughly 19 hyperthyroidism patients and some 16 patients who later progressed to ophthalmopathy. The roughly 100 discovery patients were randomly divided into training and test sets at a 7:3 ratio. Thyroid tissue and blood T-cell repertoires from over 5 Graves' hyperthyroidism patients were also compared in the study. Once sampling was done, hyperthyroidism patients were given methimazole at a starting dose of 30 mg daily, whereas ophthalmopathy patients were given high-dose intravenous methylprednisolone. The paper reports TCR Vbeta CDR3 sequencing of approximately 130 peripheral blood samples: 40 to 45 ophthalmopathy, fewer than 80 hyperthyroidism and 17 progressor patients. What the authors observed across the whole study: Sample size was not statistically predetermined, and investigators were not blinded to group allocation. In validation, the model predicted progression to ophthalmopathy a median of around 6.5 months before onset, with about 64% sensitivity and more than 72% specificity. Most expanded thyroid clonotypes (frequency above 0.001) were also found in blood, which suggests that blood repertoires may mirror thyroid immune responses. A 13 V-J signature model separated ophthalmopathy from stable hyperthyroidism, with approximately 87% sensitivity and roughly 81% specificity in cross-validation and 80%/75% in testing.

Remarks on this clonotype: Its cognate antigen has yet to be identified. Qualities for individual bases were not recorded, and no much larger clone is one base off.

CDR1 and CDR2, per the germline V gene (reference sequence), are SGHNT and YYREEE. Spanning cysteine to phenylalanine, the CDR3 consists of 16 amino acids. CDR3 DNA is the only sequence kept; it has 48 bases, read in frame from the first base. V loses 0 bases at its end and J loses 3 bases; junction bases beyond the gene matches: 6. Ophthalmopathy patients had moderately to severely active disease, with a Clinical Activity Score of 3 or more, a NOSPECS grade of 4 or more, and a disease duration of less than 3 months. The study excluded patients with uncontrolled infections, other autoimmune diseases, pregnancy or lactation. Diagnoses were established on the basis of clinical symptoms, serum thyroxine and TRAb, thyroid ultrasound, and orbital computed tomography. PBMCs were separated from under 11 ml of fresh peripheral blood using Ficoll-Paque density gradient centrifugation. Total RNA was extracted with Trizol reagent, and quality was checked on an Agilent 2100 Bioanalyzer.

TCR beta CDR3 regions were amplified from RNA transcripts. A first-round RT-PCR of the TCR CDR3 used the HTBI primer set with the Qiagen OneStep RT-PCR kit. The libraries were constructed in a second round of multiplex PCR and then size-selected and purified. Sequencing of the libraries was done on an Illumina HiSeq2000 using paired-end 100 bp reads. In the paper's pipeline: Raw data were processed with SOAPnuke, discarding reads with adapters, uncalled bases, mean Phred below 15, or no exact constant-primer or identifier match. High-quality paired reads were merged using COPE v1.2.5, and each unique nucleotide sequence was defined as a clonotype. MiTCR v1.1 was used to align the clonotypes against IMGT TRBV, TRBD and TRBJ reference segments. Only V-J combinations with frequency above 0.0001, covering 99.2% of repertoires, were analysed. A TCS score was defined as the ratio between F50 (clonal expansion) and ExV (chaos), using BLOSUM62-based TCRdist between CDR3 peptides within each V-J. Welch's t-statistics and random forest reduced around 520 V-J features to 10 to 15, which were used in a naive Bayes classifier (R e1071). The public reads were run again by TCRdb, first through fastp at Q25 and then through MiXCR, and only productive beta chains were kept. Every CDR3 protein is listed once, alongside the most common genes and DNA of its rows. The V and J calls reflect TCRdb's pipeline rather than the authors' work. For this sample there are around 690,000 distinct CDR3 sequences; less than 25% appear just once. The ten largest clones take up under 35% of the sample.

In this chain, TRBV5-4 is recombined with TRBJ1-2; 9 nucleotides in the junction match TRBD1. The sequenced material came from blood. This TCR was recovered from a man aged 25 to 45 with Graves' ophthalmopathy. The DNA sequence is as follows: TGTGCCAGCAGCTTGGGTCCACAGGGGGCGGACTATGGCTACACCTTC. This gives the protein CASSLGPQGADYGYTF.